This T cell receptor (beta chain) was identified during a study of technical replicates of blood from a handful of donors. The repertoire was sequenced with immunoSEQ multiplex PCR; TCRdb's copy has only in-frame clones and lacks some. The sample contains tens of thousands of clones, around 94% of which appear only once. The V gene's germline CDR1 is MNHEY and CDR2 SVGAGI. With 4 bases removed from V and 4 bases from J, the gap between germline ends came to 19 bases. The CDR3 consists of 16 residues. The rearrangement uses TRBV6-5 and TRBJ1-2; D is uncertain. The specimen sequenced was T cells isolated from PBMCs. This clonotype was sampled from a human donor in good health. The CDR3 protein is CASSSPGTGYLYGYTF. CDR3 nucleotides: TGTGCCAGCAGTTCGCCCGGCACGGGGTATCTCTATGGCTACACCTTC.